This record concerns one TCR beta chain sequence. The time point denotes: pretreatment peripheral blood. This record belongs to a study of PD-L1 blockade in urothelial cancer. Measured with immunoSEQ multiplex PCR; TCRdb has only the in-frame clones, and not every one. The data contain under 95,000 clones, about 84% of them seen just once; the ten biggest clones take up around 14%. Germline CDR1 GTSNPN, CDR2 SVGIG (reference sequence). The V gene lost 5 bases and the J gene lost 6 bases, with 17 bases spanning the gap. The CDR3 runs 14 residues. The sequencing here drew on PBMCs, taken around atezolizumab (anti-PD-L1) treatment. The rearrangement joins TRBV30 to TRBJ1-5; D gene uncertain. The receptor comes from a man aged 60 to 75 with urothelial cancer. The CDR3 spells CAWGIGGYGQPQHF. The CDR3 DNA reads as TGTGCCTGGGGGATCGGAGGGTATGGTCAGCCCCAGCATTTT.